These 3 T cell receptor beta chains came from one sample sequenced in a study of cytomegalovirus exposure and HLA in healthy donors. Repertoires were generated with immunoSEQ multiplex PCR, while TCRdb's copy carries only in-frame clones and drops some. This table holds some 160,000 clones, more than 75% found once. Source material: PBMCs. All receptors come from a man aged 18-30 years in good health and CMV-seronegative.

This clone showed up just once. The sample carries other DNA sequences with the same CDR3. V is TRBV28 and J is TRBJ2-7; 7 bases line up with TRBD1. The CDR3 sequence is 13 residues long. Trimming cost V 2 bases and J 2 bases; bases outside gene matches: 0. The germline gives CDR1 MDHEN, CDR2 SYDVKM. The CDR3 region has the DNA TGTGCCAGCAGTTTACAGGGGGCCTACGAGCAGTACTTC. It is translated as CASSLQGAYEQYF.

This chain links TRBV7-8 with TRBJ1-5; 8 nucleotides align to TRBD1. V lost 3 bases, J lost 7 bases, and 5 bases stayed unmatched. Germline assignment: CDR1 SGHVS and CDR2 FQNEAQ. The CDR3 consists of 14 residues. The CDR3 region has the DNA TGTGCCAGCAGCTTTGCGGGGACAGGACAGCCCCAGCATTTT. Translated, it gives CASSFAGTGQPQHF.

The V gene is TRBV25-1, the J gene TRBJ1-5; TRBD1 aligns across 7 bases. The CDR3 has 14 residues. Germline V gene data show CDR1 as MGHDK and CDR2 as SYGVNS. The junction had 5 bases not matched to a gene; V was cut back by 6 bases and J by 3 bases. DNA for the CDR3: TGTGCCAGCAGCGAACAGGGGCCCAATCAGCCCCAGCATTTT. It specifies CASSEQGPNQPQHF.